Shown below are 25 T cell receptor beta chains from a single sample sequenced in a study of OX40 agonist ivuxolimab in advanced cancers. Generated by immunoSEQ multiplex PCR, the TCRdb table keeps only in-frame clones and is missing some. The sample holds about 64,000 clones, 80% to 85% seen once. The sequencing here drew on CD4+ or CD8+ T cells sorted from blood, taken in a trial of the OX40 agonist ivuxolimab. The receptor source for this set is an adult with an advanced solid tumor such as melanoma, head and neck, liver or kidney cancer.

The chain carries TRBV5-1 and TRBJ1-3; tentatively, D is TRBD1 (5 bases). Germline V gene sequence: CDR1 SGHRS, CDR2 YFSETQ. This CDR3 comprises 16 residues. V gave up 4 bases and J gave up 6 bases, with 20 bases separating them. The CDR3 DNA is TGCGCCAGCAGCGAGACCCCAGACAGTAGTATAAACACCATATATTTT. Translation: CASSETPDSSINTIYF. Drawing the rest from reference TRBV5-1 and TRBJ1-3, the complete variable domain is KAGVTQTPRYLIKTRGQQVTLSCSPISGHRSVSWYQQTPGQGLQFLFEYFSETQRNKGNFPGRFSGRQFSNSRSEMNVSTLELGDSALYLCASSETPDSSINTIYFGEGSWLTVV.

The V gene is TRBV7-3, the J gene TRBJ1-6, with D possibly matching TRBD1 (6 bases). Germline V gives CDR1 SGHTA, CDR2 FQGTGA. The V gene lost 3 bases and the J gene lost 7 bases, with 7 bases spanning the gap. This CDR3 has 13 residues. The CDR3 DNA reads TGTGCCAGCAGCTTCGGGACAAATTCACCCCTCCACTTT. Protein product: CASSFGTNSPLHF.

The chain employs TRBV5-1 and TRBJ2-7; D uncertain. V gave up 0 bases and J gave up 0 bases, with 13 bases separating them. The CDR3 consists of 16 residues. CDR1 is SGHRS, CDR2 YFSETQ, per germline. The CDR3 here is CASSLGSGRASYEQYF. The CDR3, as DNA: TGCGCCAGCAGCTTGGGATCGGGTAGGGCCTCCTACGAGCAGTACTTC.

This clone showed up just a few times. CDR3 DNA: TGTGCCAGCGCATCAGAGGGGTTTCGGCAGCCCCAGCATTTT. This translates into CASASEGFRQPQHF. The genes are TRBV7-9 and TRBJ1-5; perhaps TRBD1 as D (5 bases). The CDR3 runs 14 residues. The V end was cut by 8 bases, the J end by 7 bases, with 18 bases between. Germline V lookup: CDR1 SEHNR, CDR2 FQNEAQ (reference sequence).

This clone was detected only a few times. Other DNA sequences in the sample encode the same CDR3. This chain's CDR3 is CASSYSSSSNTEAFF. The CDR3 bases are TGTGCCAGCAGTTACTCATCGTCTTCGAACACTGAAGCTTTCTTT. The rearrangement links TRBV6-5 to TRBJ1-1; D is unresolved. The CDR3 length is 15 residues. The V end lost 0 bases, the J end lost 1 base, and 9 bases lay between the germline ends. Germline loops: CDR1 MNHEY, CDR2 SVGAGI.

The chain recombines TRBV4-2 with TRBJ1-2; unclear D gene. The CDR3 runs to 14 residues. The germline V gene encodes CDR1 LGHNA and CDR2 YNFKEQ. Trimming took off 0 bases at V and 2 bases at J, with 7 bases between the two ends. CDR3 loop: CASSQDIGNYGYTF. In DNA, the CDR3 is TGTGCCAGCAGCCAAGATATTGGGAACTATGGCTACACCTTC.

V usage is TRBV7-9 and J usage is TRBJ2-3; the D is unclear. Germline V gene lookup returns CDR1 SEHNR and CDR2 FQNEAQ (reference sequence). This CDR3 spans 12 amino acids. V was cut by 5 bases and J by 4 bases, with 7 bases left in between. The CDR3: CASSPLSDTQYF. The CDR3 DNA follows: TGTGCCAGCAGCCCCCTCTCAGATACGCAGTATTTT.

This chain connects TRBV19 to TRBJ1-6; possible D gene TRBD1, 5 bases. The CDR3 is 13 amino acids. Germline V gene sequence: CDR1 LNHDA, CDR2 SQIVND (reference sequence). Trimming removed 3 bases at V and 9 bases at J, with 9 bases between. Here the CDR3 reads CASSIGRGSPLHF. The CDR3 nucleotides read TGTGCCAGTAGTATTGGGAGGGGTTCACCCCTCCACTTT.

J is TRBJ1-2 and V is TRBV19; D gene unclear. This CDR3 contains 16 residues. Trimming left V 3 bases short and J 2 bases short, with 16 bases between. Per germline, CDR1 LNHDA and CDR2 SQIVND (reference sequence). CDR3 DNA sequence: TGTGCCAGTAGTATCTCGGCCGGATCTCTAAACTATGGCTACACCTTC. It encodes CASSISAGSLNYGYTF.

This CDR3 is CASRDREYGSPLHF. The CDR3, as DNA: TGTGCCAGCAGGGACAGGGAGTATGGTTCACCCCTCCACTTT. J is TRBJ1-6 and V is TRBV2, with 8 bases aligning to TRBD1. The CDR3 runs 14 residues. With V trimmed by 6 bases and J by 9 bases, 7 bases remained unmatched. Germline CDR1 SNHLY, CDR2 FYNNEI. Full variable domain (remainder filled in from reference TRBV2 and TRBJ1-6): EPEVTQTPSHQVTQMGQEVILRCVPISNHLYFYWYRQILGQKVEFLVSFYNNEISEKSEIFDDQFSVERPDGSNFTLKIRSTKLEDSAMYFCASRDREYGSPLHFGNGTRLTVT.

This clone showed up just a few times. The V and J genes are TRBV28 and TRBJ1-1; no reliable D call. Trimming stripped 10 bases from V and 7 bases from J, with 22 bases between. This CDR3 is 14 amino acids long. Germline lookup yields CDR1 MDHEN and CDR2 SYDVKM. The CDR3: CATLLEKGNFEAFF. DNA for the CDR3: TGTGCCACACTCTTAGAGAAGGGAAATTTTGAAGCTTTCTTT.

J is TRBJ1-5 and V is TRBV6-6; 7 bases map to TRBD1. The CDR3 extends over 15 amino acids. The V gene's germline CDR1 is MNHNY and CDR2 SVGAGI (reference sequence). Trimming cost V 4 bases and J 5 bases; bases outside gene matches: 8. The CDR3 DNA is TGTGCCAGCAGTTTCTCCGGGACAGATGATCAGCCCCAGCATTTT. Translated: CASSFSGTDDQPQHF.

The V gene is TRBV2, the J gene TRBJ2-3, with D possibly matching TRBD2 (6 bases). The germline CDR1 and CDR2 sequences are SNHLY and FYNNEI. Trimming took 8 bases from V and 3 from J, leaving 12 bases between them. CDR3 size: 13 residues. The CDR3 is CASGGGATDTQYF. The CDR3 DNA sequence: TGTGCCAGCGGTGGCGGGGCGACAGATACGCAGTATTTT.

This chain uses TRBV7-2 with TRBJ2-5, with 8 bases fitting TRBD2. The CDR3 is 15 residues long. Germline loops: CDR1 SGHTA, CDR2 FQGNSA. V was pared by 2 bases and J by 7 bases, with 9 bases of the junction left unmatched. CDR3 in DNA: TGTGCCAGCAGCTTAAGCGGGGGAATCAGGCCGACCCAGTACTTC. This sequence encodes CASSLSGGIRPTQYF.

The chain employs TRBV10-3 and TRBJ2-7, with D unclear. Trimming shortened V by 5 bases and J by 4 bases, and 6 bases separated the two germline ends. Germline V lookup: CDR1 ENHRY, CDR2 SYGVKD. CDR3 length equals 11 residues. CDR3 nucleotides: TGTGCCATCAGTTCAGAGTACGAGCAGTACTTC. Translating gives CAISSEYEQYF.

This chain connects TRBV2 to TRBJ1-5; the match to TRBD1 covers 8 bases. V shed 6 bases and J 7 bases; nucleotides not matched to a gene: 8. Germline CDR1 is SNHLY and CDR2 is FYNNEI. The CDR3 length is 14 residues. The CDR3 nucleotides read TGTGCCAGCAGCTCACAGGGGGTGGAACAGCCCCAGCATTTT. Protein: CASSSQGVEQPQHF.

This sequence joins TRBV6-5 and TRBJ1-2; 7 bases map to TRBD1. CDR3 size: 15 residues. CDR1 and CDR2 (germline): MNHEY, SVGAGI. The ends lost 4 bases at V and 11 bases at J; junction bases unmatched: 16. The CDR3 bases are TGTGCCAGCAGTTTCAGGACAGGCCTCCTTGAGGAATACACCTTC. Encoded protein: CASSFRTGLLEEYTF.

V is TRBV9 and J is TRBJ2-3; TRBD2 aligns across 9 bases. V trimming: 1 base; J trimming: 3 bases; junction bases outside the gene matches: 3. Germline-derived CDR1 and CDR2 are SGDLS and YYNGEE. This CDR3 contains 15 residues. The CDR3 sequence: CASSVLAGPTDTQYF. DNA for the CDR3: TGTGCCAGCAGCGTACTAGCGGGGCCGACAGATACGCAGTATTTT. Looking up the rest from reference TRBV9 and TRBJ2-3 gives the full variable domain: DSGVTQTPKHLITATGQRVTLRCSPRSGDLSVYWYQQSLDQGLQFLIQYYNGEERAKGNILERFSAQQFPDLHSELNLSSLELGDSALYFCASSVLAGPTDTQYFGPGTRLTVL.

This rearrangement joins TRBV7-2 to TRBJ1-5, with TRBD1 as a possible D gene (6 bases). Germline V gene data show CDR1 as SGHTA and CDR2 as FQGNSA. V gave up 5 bases and J gave up 7 bases, with 12 bases separating them. CDR3 length equals 13 residues. CDR3 residues: CASSTGWVQPQHF. The CDR3 DNA reads TGTGCCAGCAGCACAGGGTGGGTGCAGCCCCAGCATTTT.

This chain links TRBV27 with TRBJ1-5; TRBD1 is a possible D gene (6 bases). V lost 4 bases, J lost 2 bases, and 18 bases lay in between. Germline assignment: CDR1 MNHEY and CDR2 SMNVEV (reference sequence). This CDR3 has 17 amino acids. The CDR3 coding sequence is TGTGCCAGCAGTTCACTTCGGACAGAACTTGGCAATCAGCCCCAGCATTTT. As protein: CASSSLRTELGNQPQHF.

The chain carries TRBV14 and TRBJ1-2, with D uncertain. Trimming stripped 3 bases from V and 3 bases from J, with 8 bases between. Germline CDR1 SGHDN, CDR2 FVKESK. The CDR3 length is 13 residues. This chain's CDR3 is CASSQDGYYGYTF. The CDR3 DNA sequence: TGTGCCAGCAGCCAGGATGGGTACTATGGCTACACCTTC.

The chain is built from TRBV7-6 and TRBJ2-2, with 10 bases that match TRBD2. There are 15 residues in the CDR3. CDR1 and CDR2 (germline): SGHVS, FNYEAQ. The junction had 8 bases not matched to a gene; V was cut back by 8 bases and J by 5 bases. The CDR3: CASRVAGGRTGELFF. In DNA form, the CDR3 reads TGTGCCAGCCGGGTAGCGGGAGGTCGTACCGGGGAGCTGTTTTTT.

This sequence joins TRBV9 and TRBJ1-5; D possibly corresponds to TRBD1 (5 bases). The CDR3 totals 13 residues. CDR1 and CDR2 from the germline V gene are SGDLS and YYNGEE. The V and J ends lost 2 bases and 6 bases respectively, with 9 bases between them. This CDR3 reads CASSVGGSQPQHF. CDR3 DNA: TGTGCCAGCAGCGTCGGGGGTAGTCAGCCCCAGCATTTT.

This chain joins TRBV6-1 and TRBJ1-3; the match to TRBD1 covers 7 bases. V shed 3 bases and J 4 bases; nucleotides not matched to a gene: 3. Germline assignment: CDR1 MNHNS and CDR2 SASEGT. CDR3 length: 14 amino acids. CDR3 protein: CASSEPGQGNTIYF. In nucleotides, the CDR3 is TGTGCCAGCAGTGAGCCGGGACAGGGAAACACCATATATTTT.

The chain has TRBV9 and TRBJ2-2, with TRBD2 matching over 13 bases. Losses at the gene ends were 5 bases for V and 0 bases for J; bases not matched to a gene: 7. Germline CDR1 reads SGDLS; CDR2 reads YYNGEE. CDR3 length equals 18 residues. CDR3 sequence (DNA): TGTGCCAGCAGTCGGACTAGCGGGAGTCCCTCGAACACCGGGGAGCTGTTTTTT. The encoded protein is CASSRTSGSPSNTGELFF.